Listed below are T cell receptor beta chains from one sample, sequenced in a study of T cell changes during pregnancy in multiple sclerosis. Some clones are missing from TCRdb's copy, which holds only in-frame ones; the method was immunoSEQ multiplex PCR. This table holds tens of thousands of clones, 91% found once. The source material was peripheral blood, sampled after pregnancy. These receptors came from a female donor in good health, enrolled as a control in a pregnancy study. CDR3s leave out the opening cysteine and the closing phenylalanine or tryptophan.

V gene,J gene,CDR3 protein
TRBV7-2,TRBJ1-5,ASSTGDGQPQH
TRBV5-1,TRBJ2-6,ASSLGQGGSAGANVLT
TRBV19,TRBJ1-1,ASSISGGDTEAF
TRBV25-1,TRBJ1-2,ASTGTGSHYGYT
TRBV6-6,TRBJ1-1,ASSRSPGANTEAF
TRBV6-4,TRBJ2-1,ASSVAGEGNEQF
TRBV19,TRBJ1-5,ASKYGQAQGAQH
TRBV7-9,TRBJ2-7,ASSSFGQNSYEQY
TRBV19,TRBJ1-2,ASSPGERFGYGYT
TRBV11-3,TRBJ1-4,ASSFGTRGEKLF
TRBV27,TRBJ1-5,ASRRTGFDQPQH
TRBV5-1,TRBJ1-2,ASSPGQGAGYGYT
TRBV7-3,TRBJ2-3,ASSLTGIAGGQDTQY
TRBV19,TRBJ1-5,ASRETGWNQPQH
TRBV6-1,TRBJ1-1,ASSESLVLASTEAF
TRBV6-6,TRBJ2-3,ASSPSRRGDTQY
TRBV5-6,TRBJ2-1,ASSLAVLAANNEQF
TRBV7-9,TRBJ1-5,ASSLHAGRNQPQH
TRBV7-2,TRBJ2-1,ASSSTGGNEQF
TRBV7-8,TRBJ1-3,ASSSGTGSGNTIY
TRBV19,TRBJ1-1,ASSISFLAGGSTEAF
TRBV30,TRBJ1-2,AWRGGTGARWGSYGYT